These 25 T cell receptor beta chains share one sample of origin, sequenced in a study of cytomegalovirus exposure and HLA in healthy donors. The PCR made use of 60 Vbeta and 13 Jbeta primers. Profiled with immunoSEQ multiplex PCR; TCRdb holds only in-frame clones, not every one. This table holds fewer than 200,000 clones, 80% to 90% found once. The sequenced sample consisted of PBMCs. These receptors were taken from a woman aged 18 to 35 in good health and CMV-seronegative.

This chain links TRBV7-9 with TRBJ2-3, with D possibly being TRBD2 (6 bases). In germline, CDR1 is SEHNR, CDR2 FQNEAQ (reference sequence). V dropped 4 bases and J dropped 2 bases, with 13 bases sitting between them. CDR3 length equals 15 residues. CDR3 loop: CASSSYGGYTDTQYF. CDR3 nucleotide sequence: TGTGCCAGCAGCTCTTACGGGGGATACACAGATACGCAGTATTTT.

This chain joins TRBV2 and TRBJ1-5; D remains ambiguous. Germline V lookup: CDR1 SNHLY, CDR2 FYNNEI. Trimming pared 6 bases from V and 0 bases from J, leaving 12 bases between. The CDR3 covers 15 residues. CDR3 nucleotide sequence: TGTGCCAGCAGCGAGGACGGACTTAGCAATCAGCCCCAGCATTTT. Translated, it gives CASSEDGLSNQPQHF. The full variable domain, with the rest looked up from reference TRBV2 and TRBJ1-5, is EPEVTQTPSHQVTQMGQEVILRCVPISNHLYFYWYRQILGQKVEFLVSFYNNEISEKSEIFDDQFSVERPDGSNFTLKIRSTKLEDSAMYFCASSEDGLSNQPQHFGDGTRLSIL.

The chain couples TRBV5-1 to TRBJ1-2; 10 nucleotides line up with TRBD1. The germline CDR1 and CDR2 sequences are SGHRS and YFSETQ. This CDR3 region has 15 residues. V gave up 4 bases and J gave up 6 bases; unmatched junction bases: 9. This chain's CDR3 is CASSRGGTGEDGYTF. CDR3 coding DNA: TGCGCCAGCAGCCGGGGCGGGACAGGGGAAGATGGCTACACCTTC.

The table lists this clone with a count of one. The chain joins TRBV6-1 to TRBJ1-2; D might be TRBD1 (5 bases). The germline V gene encodes CDR1 MNHNS and CDR2 SASEGT. CDR3 length: 13 residues. V lost 6 bases, J lost 7 bases, and 15 bases lay in between. The CDR3 DNA reads TGTGCCAGCAGCTCCATGGGGGGGTCTGGCTACACCTTC. It is translated as CASSSMGGSGYTF.

This chain connects TRBV2 to TRBJ2-3; a possible D gene is TRBD1 (5 bases). CDR3 length: 15 amino acids. V dropped 7 bases and J dropped 1 base, with 15 bases sitting between them. CDR1 SNHLY and CDR2 FYNNEI come from the germline V gene. The CDR3 bases are TGTGCCAGCATCTCCCAGGGTTTTGGCACAGATACGCAGTATTTT. Amino acids: CASISQGFGTDTQYF.

The chain is built from TRBV7-8 and TRBJ1-3; TRBD1 is a possible D gene (6 bases). This CDR3 comprises 13 residues. The V end lost 4 bases, the J end lost 9 bases, and 13 bases lay between the germline ends. Germline assignment: CDR1 SGHVS and CDR2 FQNEAQ. The CDR3 coding sequence is TGTGCCAGCAGCTCGACCAGGGGTCTCACCATATATTTT. Amino acid sequence: CASSSTRGLTIYF.

The gene calls are TRBV7-2 and TRBJ2-2; 10 bases line up with TRBD2. CDR3 size: 17 residues. Trimming cost V 1 base and J 6 bases; bases outside gene matches: 8. Looked up from germline, CDR1 is SGHTA and CDR2 is FQGNSA. The CDR3 region is CASSLVSLAGVAGELFF. The CDR3 DNA sequence: TGTGCCAGCAGCTTAGTCTCTCTAGCGGGAGTTGCCGGGGAGCTGTTTTTT.

The sample holds one count of this clone. The CDR3 nucleotides are TGTGCCAGCAGAGAGGCCGGATCCGGGACAGGGCCCAATCAGCCCCAGCATTTT. It is translated as CASREAGSGTGPNQPQHF. J is TRBJ1-5 and V is TRBV2; TRBD1 matches at 9 bases. The V gene end was trimmed by 6 bases and the J gene end by 3 bases; junction bases not matched to a gene: 15. The CDR3 totals 18 residues. Per the germline V gene, CDR1 is SNHLY and CDR2 is FYNNEI.

This chain joins TRBV28 and TRBJ1-1, with unresolved D. There are 15 residues in the CDR3. The V gene's germline CDR1 is MDHEN and CDR2 SYDVKM. V was cut by 7 bases and J by 0 bases, with 15 bases left in between. In DNA, the CDR3 is TGTGCCAGCACCGGCTCCACGGGGATGAACACTGAAGCTTTCTTT. Its translation: CASTGSTGMNTEAFF.

This sequence joins TRBV9 and TRBJ1-1; D not certain. CDR1 and CDR2 from the germline V gene are SGDLS and YYNGEE. V was shortened by 0 bases and J by 10 bases, with 16 bases between the two germline ends. The CDR3 is 14 residues long. The CDR3: CASSVDEGGRGAFF. The CDR3 coding sequence is TGTGCCAGCAGCGTAGACGAGGGAGGGCGGGGAGCTTTCTTT.

V gene TRBV5-4 combines with J gene TRBJ2-5; D ambiguous. V shed 1 base and J shed 3 bases, with 7 bases lying between them. Germline V gene lookup returns CDR1 SGHNT and CDR2 YYREEE (reference sequence). The CDR3 is made up of 13 amino acids. Here the CDR3 reads CASSLFAEETQYF. Here the CDR3 DNA reads TGTGCCAGCAGCTTGTTTGCAGAAGAGACCCAGTACTTC.

V usage is TRBV6-5 and J usage is TRBJ2-1; 7 bases match TRBD2. The CDR3 has 13 residues. Germline CDR1 is MNHEY and CDR2 is SVGAGI. V was pared by 2 bases and J by 10 bases, with 5 bases of the junction left unmatched. The CDR3 DNA is TGTGCCAGCAGTTACAACCGGGAGGCCGAGCAGTTCTTC. Translated: CASSYNREAEQFF.

This CDR3 reads CASSSGGSSGANVLTF. The CDR3 coding sequence is TGTGCCAGCAGCTCCGGGGGGTCCTCTGGGGCCAACGTCCTGACTTTC. The rearrangement uses TRBV7-3 and TRBJ2-6, with 7 bases lining up with TRBD2. The CDR3 loop spans 16 amino acids. Trimming cost V 4 bases and J 0 bases; bases outside gene matches: 3. The germline CDR1 and CDR2 sequences are SGHTA and FQGTGA. The full variable domain, with the rest looked up from reference TRBV7-3 and TRBJ2-6, is GAGVSQTPSNKVTEKGKYVELRCDPISGHTALYWYRQSLGQGPEFLIYFQGTGAADDSGLPNDRFFAVRPEGSVSTLKIQRTERGDSAVYLCASSSGGSSGANVLTFGAGSRLTVL.

The V and J genes are TRBV5-1 and TRBJ2-7; TRBD2 matches 7 bases. The CDR3 has 14 amino acids. Per germline, CDR1 SGHRS and CDR2 YFSETQ. Trimming cost V 6 bases and J 3 bases; bases outside gene matches: 9. In DNA form, the CDR3 reads TGCGCCAGCACCATGGGAGGGGTTGGCTACGAGCAGTACTTC. Its translation is CASTMGGVGYEQYF.

The chain employs TRBV25-1 and TRBJ2-7; 8 bases match TRBD1. The V gene's germline CDR1 is MGHDK and CDR2 SYGVNS. V shed 3 bases, J shed 1 base, and the junction held 5 bases outside the gene matches. The CDR3 runs 15 residues. CDR3 in amino acids: CASSERQGTSYEQYF. The CDR3 nucleotides read TGTGCCAGCAGTGAGCGACAGGGGACGTCCTACGAGCAGTACTTC.

This sequence joins TRBV11-2 and TRBJ1-3; the match to TRBD1 covers 8 bases. Germline loops: CDR1 SGHAT, CDR2 FQNNGV. V shed 3 bases, J shed 0 bases, and the junction held 7 bases outside the gene matches. This CDR3 is built from 17 residues. The CDR3, as DNA: TGTGCCAGCAGCTTCGACAGGGACAGGTACTCTGGAAACACCATATATTTT. Protein product: CASSFDRDRYSGNTIYF.

The chain couples TRBV6-1 to TRBJ2-1; TRBD2 matches at 14 bases. The CDR3 contains 18 residues. Germline assignment: CDR1 MNHNS and CDR2 SASEGT. V was pared by 3 bases and J by 3 bases, with 7 bases of the junction left unmatched. The CDR3 DNA reads as TGTGCCAGCAGTGAGTTTTTGGGACTAGCGGGGGTCTACAATGAGCAGTTCTTC. Protein product: CASSEFLGLAGVYNEQFF.

This chain joins TRBV6-5 and TRBJ1-1, with 7 bases that match TRBD1. Germline CDR1 and CDR2: MNHEY and SVGAGI. Losses at the gene ends were 6 bases for V and 1 base for J; bases not matched to a gene: 8. This CDR3 region has 15 residues. CDR3 residues: CASSPPTGRNTEAFF. The CDR3 bases are TGTGCCAGCAGCCCACCGACAGGGAGGAACACTGAAGCTTTCTTT.

The rearrangement joins TRBV19 to TRBJ2-4, with D possibly being TRBD2 (6 bases). CDR1 is LNHDA and CDR2 is SQIVND in the germline V gene (reference sequence). The CDR3 is made up of 15 amino acids. V lost 7 bases, J lost 3 bases, and 16 bases lay in between. The CDR3 spells CASTGREAYKNIQYF. The DNA of the CDR3 is TGTGCCAGTACCGGTAGGGAGGCTTACAAAAACATTCAGTACTTC.

This chain connects TRBV15 to TRBJ2-1; tentatively, D is TRBD2 (7 bases). V lost 4 bases to trimming and J lost 0 bases, with 13 bases between them. CDR1 LNHNV and CDR2 YYDKDF come from the germline V gene (reference sequence). The CDR3 runs to 16 residues. CDR3 DNA: TGTGCCACCAGCATAGGGGGAGGGGGCTCCTACAATGAGCAGTTCTTC. This gives the protein CATSIGGGGSYNEQFF.

The J gene is TRBJ1-2, the V gene TRBV5-6; D remains ambiguous. V lost 2 bases, J lost 7 bases, and 12 bases lay in between. CDR1 SGHDT and CDR2 YYEEEE come from the germline V gene. This CDR3 comprises 13 residues. The CDR3, as DNA: TGTGCCAGCAGCTTTCCCCCGGAGGTTGGCTACACCTTC. Encoded protein: CASSFPPEVGYTF.

The chain recombines TRBV28 with TRBJ1-1; D is unresolved. The CDR3 sequence is 13 residues long. V lost 4 bases and J lost 1, with 7 bases in between. CDR1 is MDHEN, CDR2 SYDVKM, per germline. Here the CDR3 reads CASSSYRNTEAFF. CDR3 DNA: TGTGCCAGCAGTTCGTACAGGAACACTGAAGCTTTCTTT. Full variable domain (missing parts from reference TRBV28 and TRBJ1-1): DVKVTQSSRYLVKRTGEKVFLECVQDMDHENMFWYRQDPGLGLRLIYFSYDVKMKEKGDIPEGYSVSREKKERFSLILESASTNQTSMYLCASSSYRNTEAFFGQGTRLTVV.

This chain uses TRBV6-1 with TRBJ1-6, with TRBD1 identical over 8 bases. The V gene's germline CDR1 is MNHNS and CDR2 SASEGT. CDR3 length: 14 amino acids. V shed 7 bases, J shed 7 bases, and the junction held 6 bases outside the gene matches. The CDR3 spells CASTLDRGNSPLHF. CDR3 nucleotides: TGTGCCAGCACTCTTGACAGGGGAAATTCACCCCTCCACTTT.

The chain combines TRBV7-2 with TRBJ1-2; 10 nucleotides match TRBD1. The CDR3 extends over 15 amino acids. J lost 3 bases, V lost 5 bases, and 6 bases had no gene match. Germline-derived CDR1 and CDR2 are SGHTA and FQGNSA. The CDR3 DNA sequence: TGTGCCAGCAGCCGAGGACAGGGGGAGGACTATGGCTACACCTTC. This translates into CASSRGQGEDYGYTF. Full variable domain (outside the CDR3, taken from reference TRBV7-2 and TRBJ1-2): GAGVSQSPSNKVTEKGKDVELRCDPISGHTALYWYRQSLGQGLEFLIYFQGNSAPDKSGLPSDRFSAERTGGSVSTLTIQRTQQEDSAVYLCASSRGQGEDYGYTFGSGTRLTVV.

The rearrangement uses TRBV5-4 and TRBJ2-3, with 10 nucleotides matching TRBD2. This CDR3 comprises 17 residues. V lost 1 base, J lost 0 bases, and 5 bases stayed unmatched. Looked up from germline, CDR1 is SGHNT and CDR2 is YYREEE (reference sequence). As DNA, the CDR3 is TGTGCCAGCAGCTTGTTTAAACTAGCGGGGAGCACAGATACGCAGTATTTT. This sequence encodes CASSLFKLAGSTDTQYF.